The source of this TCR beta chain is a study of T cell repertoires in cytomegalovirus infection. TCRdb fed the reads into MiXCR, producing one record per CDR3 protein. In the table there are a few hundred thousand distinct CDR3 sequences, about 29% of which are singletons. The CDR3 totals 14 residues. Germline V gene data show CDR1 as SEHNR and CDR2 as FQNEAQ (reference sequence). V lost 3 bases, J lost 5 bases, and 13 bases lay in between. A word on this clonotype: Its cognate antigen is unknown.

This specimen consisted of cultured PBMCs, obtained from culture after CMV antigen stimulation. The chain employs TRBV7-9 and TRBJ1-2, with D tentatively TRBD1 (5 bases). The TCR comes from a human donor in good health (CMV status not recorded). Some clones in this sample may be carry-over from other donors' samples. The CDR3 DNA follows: TGTGCCAGCAGCTTGGATGGGGGTCGGTATGGCTACACCTTC. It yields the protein CASSLDGGRYGYTF.